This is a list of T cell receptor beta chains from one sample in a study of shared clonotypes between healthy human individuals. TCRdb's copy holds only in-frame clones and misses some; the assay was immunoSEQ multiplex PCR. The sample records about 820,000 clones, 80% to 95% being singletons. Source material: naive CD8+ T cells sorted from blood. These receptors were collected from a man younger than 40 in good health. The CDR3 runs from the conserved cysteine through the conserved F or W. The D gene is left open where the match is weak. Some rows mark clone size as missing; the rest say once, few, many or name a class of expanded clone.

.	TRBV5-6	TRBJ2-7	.	TGTGCCAGCAGCTTGGGACGGCGAATTTCCTACGAGCAGTACTTC	CASSLGRRISYEQYF
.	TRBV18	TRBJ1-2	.	TGTGCCAGCTCACCACCAGAATCTAACTATGGCTACACCTTC	CASSPPESNYGYTF
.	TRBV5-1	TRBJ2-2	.	TGCGCCAGCAGCTCCGAGGGGGAACACACCGGGGAGCTGTTTTTT	CASSSEGEHTGELFF
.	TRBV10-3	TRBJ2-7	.	TGTGCCATCAGTGAGTCAGAGGGGAGGGGGGCTTTCGAGCAGTACTTC	CAISESEGRGAFEQYF
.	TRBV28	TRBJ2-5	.	TGTGCCAGCAGTCACCCCGGACTCGAGGAGACCCAGTACTTC	CASSHPGLEETQYF
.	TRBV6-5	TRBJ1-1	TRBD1	TGTGCCAGCAGTTACACAGGGGGACTTCTCGCTGAAGCTTTCTTT	CASSYTGGLLAEAFF
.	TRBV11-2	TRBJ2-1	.	TGTGCCAGCAGCTTAGCGGGAGCGAATGAGCAGTTCTTC	CASSLAGANEQFF
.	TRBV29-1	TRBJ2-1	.	TGCAGCGTTGAAGGAGGGTTAGCGGAACTCTACAATGAGCAGTTCTTC	CSVEGGLAELYNEQFF
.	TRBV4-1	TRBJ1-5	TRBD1	TGCGCCAGCAGCCAAGAAGGGGGACAGCTCAATCAGCCCCAGCATTTT	CASSQEGGQLNQPQHF
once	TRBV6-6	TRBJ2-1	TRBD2	TGTGCCAGCAGTTACTCGTTGGAGCGGGGGAATGAGCAGTTCTTC	CASSYSLERGNEQFF
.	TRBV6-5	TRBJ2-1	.	TGTGCCAGCAGTAACCGGGGGAAAGAGCAGTTCTTC	CASSNRGKEQFF
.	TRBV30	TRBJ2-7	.	TGTGCCTCCCTAAGGGAGGGGGGGGCTTCCTACGAGCAGTACTTC	CASLREGGASYEQYF
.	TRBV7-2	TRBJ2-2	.	TGTGCCAGCAGCTTAGACAGTCCAATTACCGGGGAGCTGTTTTTT	CASSLDSPITGELFF
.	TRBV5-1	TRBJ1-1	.	TGCGCCAGCAGCTTGGAGACTCTCGGAGACGGAGCTTTCTTT	CASSLETLGDGAFF
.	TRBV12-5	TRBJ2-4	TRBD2	TGTGCTAGTGGTTTGCCACGGACTAGCGGGAGGGCCGGCGAAAACATTCAGTACTTC	CASGLPRTSGRAGENIQYF
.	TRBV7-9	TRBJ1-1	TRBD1	TGTGCCAGCAGCTCCCGCCCGGCAGGGGGTGGCACTGAAGCTTTCTTT	CASSSRPAGGGTEAFF
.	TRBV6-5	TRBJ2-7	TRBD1	TGTGCCAGCAGTTACTTTTTGGGACAGGATAATTACGAGCAGTACTTC	CASSYFLGQDNYEQYF
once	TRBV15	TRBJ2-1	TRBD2	TGTGCCACCAGCAGATCCTCCGGACTAGCGGGAGGGAATGAGCAGTTCTTC	CATSRSSGLAGGNEQFF
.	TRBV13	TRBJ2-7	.	TGTGCCAGCAGCTTAGGAAGACGACACTCCGCCGGTGAGCAGTACTTC	CASSLGRRHSAGEQYF
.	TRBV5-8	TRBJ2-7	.	TGTGCCAGCAGCTTTACAACCTCAGGCGCCCGGATCGCCGAGCAGTACTTC	CASSFTTSGARIAEQYF
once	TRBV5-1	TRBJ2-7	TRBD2	TGCGCCAGCAGCTTGGGGGGACTAGCGGACGAGCAGTACTTC	CASSLGGLADEQYF
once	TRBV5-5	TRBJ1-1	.	TGTGCCAGCAGGACGGGGTCGGTCACTGAAGCTTTCTTT	CASRTGSVTEAFF
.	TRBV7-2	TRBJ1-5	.	TGTGCCAGCAGCATCCCGGGACAGCCCCAGCATTTT	CASSIPGQPQHF
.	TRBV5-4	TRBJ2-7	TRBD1	TGTGCCAGCAGCGTATTGACAGGGGGCGACGAGCAGTACTTC	CASSVLTGGDEQYF
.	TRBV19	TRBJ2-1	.	TGTGCCAGTACCCCCTATGGGGGGTTCTACAATGAGCAGTTCTTC	CASTPYGGFYNEQFF
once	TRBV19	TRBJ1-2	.	TGTGCCAGTGGGTACAGATCGATCAACTATGGCTACACCTTC	CASGYRSINYGYTF
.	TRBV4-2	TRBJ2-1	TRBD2	TGTGCCAGCAGCCAAGAGGGGGGTTTGAGCGGGAGGCCGGTCTACAATGAGCAGTTCTTC	CASSQEGGLSGRPVYNEQFF
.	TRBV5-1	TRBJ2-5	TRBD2	TGCGCCAGCAGCTGGACTAGCGGCCAAGAGACCCAGTACTTC	CASSWTSGQETQYF
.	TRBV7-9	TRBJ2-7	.	TGTGCCAGCAGCTTTGCCGAGTACGAGCAGTACTTC	CASSFAEYEQYF
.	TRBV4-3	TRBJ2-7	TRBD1	TGCGCCAGCAGCCAAGATAGGGGGACAGGGGGTTACGAGCAGTACTTC	CASSQDRGTGGYEQYF
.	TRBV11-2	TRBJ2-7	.	TGTGCCAGCAGCTTAGAGTTGGGGCGGTACTACGAGCAGTACTTC	CASSLELGRYYEQYF
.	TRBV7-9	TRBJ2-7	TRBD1	TGTGCCAGCAGCCCCCGGACAGGGGCGATCTACGAGCAGTACTTC	CASSPRTGAIYEQYF
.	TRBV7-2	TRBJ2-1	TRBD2	TGTGCCAGCAGCTACAGCGGGAGTGGCTACAATGAGCAGTTCTTC	CASSYSGSGYNEQFF
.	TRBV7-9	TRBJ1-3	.	TGTGCCAGCAGCTTAGGACAGAGCTCTGGAAACACCATATATTTT	CASSLGQSSGNTIYF
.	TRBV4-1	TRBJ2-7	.	TGCGCCAGCAGCCAAGATCTTGATATTCTTGGGCACTCGAGCTCCTACGAGCAGTACTTC	CASSQDLDILGHSSSYEQYF
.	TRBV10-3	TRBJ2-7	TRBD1	TGTGCCACCGCTGCGGGGACAGGGTACTACGAGCAGTACTTC	CATAAGTGYYEQYF
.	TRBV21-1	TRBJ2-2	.	TGTGCCAGCAGCAAAGGGGAGGAGCGTTCCGCCGGGGAGCTGTTTTTT	CASSKGEERSAGELFF
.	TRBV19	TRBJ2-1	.	TGTGCCAGTAGTACCCTAAGGGGGGGGGCACTCTACAATGAGCAGTTCTTC	CASSTLRGGALYNEQFF
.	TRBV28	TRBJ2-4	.	TGTGCCAGCAGTCTAAAGGTCGGGCAGGCCAAAAACATTCAGTACTTC	CASSLKVGQAKNIQYF
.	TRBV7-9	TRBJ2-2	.	TGTGCCAGCAGCCAGACAGGAATCGCGAACACCGGGGAGCTGTTTTTT	CASSQTGIANTGELFF
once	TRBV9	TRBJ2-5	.	TGTGCCAGCAGCGTCTCAGGTTTGCAAGAGACCCAGTACTTC	CASSVSGLQETQYF
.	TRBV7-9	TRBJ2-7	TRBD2	TGTGCCAGCAGCTTACTAGCGGGAGGGCCGCGCGAGCAGTACTTC	CASSLLAGGPREQYF
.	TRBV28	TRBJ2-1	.	TGTGCCAGCAGTTTCAGTAGCTCCTACAATGAGCAGTTCTTC	CASSFSSSYNEQFF
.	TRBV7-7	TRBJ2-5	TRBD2	TGTGCCAGCAGCTTATTAGCGGGAGATCGAGAGACCCAGTACTTC	CASSLLAGDRETQYF
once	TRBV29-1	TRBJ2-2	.	TGCAGCGGTGATACAGGGACCGGGGAGCTGTTTTTT	CSGDTGTGELFF
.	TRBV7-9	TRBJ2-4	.	TGTGCCAGCAGGGACAACCGAGAAGCCAAAAACATTCAGTACTTC	CASRDNREAKNIQYF
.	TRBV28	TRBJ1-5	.	TGTGCCAGCAGTTTGAGGAATCAGCCCCAGCATTTT	CASSLRNQPQHF
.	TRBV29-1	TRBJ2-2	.	TGCAGCGGAAGGCGAAGGAACACCGGGGAGCTGTTTTTT	CSGRRRNTGELFF
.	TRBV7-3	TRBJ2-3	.	TGTGCCTCTTCGTGGGGAGGCACAGATACGCAGTATTTT	CASSWGGTDTQYF
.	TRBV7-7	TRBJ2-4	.	TGTGCCAGCAGCTTACGCGGATACGTCGGGATCCCCCTAGCCAAAAACATTCAGTACTTC	CASSLRGYVGIPLAKNIQYF
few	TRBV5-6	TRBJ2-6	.	TGTGCCAGCAGCCGTGGCTGGGCGGGGGCCAACGTCCTGACTTTC	CASSRGWAGANVLTF
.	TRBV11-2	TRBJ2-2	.	TGTGCCAGCAGGTCTAGGCCCGGGGAGCTGTTTTTT	CASRSRPGELFF